This TCR beta chain was obtained from a study of identical twins. Each CDR3 protein is one row after TCRdb ran MiXCR on the 5' RACE reads. Of approximately 500,000 distinct CDR3 sequences listed, around 24% are singletons. Study observations and caveats: A lower insertion count was a feature of abundant cord blood beta clonotypes, with no such feature in memory repertoires.

Looked up from germline, CDR1 is LGHNA and CDR2 is YSLEER. CDR3 size: 16 residues. V lost 0 bases to trimming and J lost 4 bases, with 12 bases between them. To note about this clonotype: What it recognizes is unknown.

This sample was shared with a second study, whose subject was T cells expressing NK-cell markers.

The clonotype was recovered from a young woman in good health. Sample: CD4+ T cells sorted from blood. The rearrangement joins TRBV4-3 to TRBJ1-4; D is perhaps TRBD1 (5 bases). In DNA, the CDR3 is TGCGCCAGCAGCCAAGATCGGCGGGGCCTTAATGAAAAACTGTTTTTT. This translates into CASSQDRRGLNEKLFF.